These 32 T cell receptor beta chains were sequenced from one sample in a study of blood T cells in healthy people across ages. A J-beta primer mix and a sample-barcoded 5' primer were used in a second PCR of about 7 to 12 cycles. TCRdb used MiXCR to reprocess the 5' RACE reads, holding one entry per CDR3 protein. Of fewer than 1,200,000 distinct CDR3 sequences listed, approximately 26% are singletons. These data were likewise used in another study, on T cells of mothers and their children.

Material: blood. The receptors here all came from a girl aged 2 to 9 in good health.

This chain uses TRBV20-1 with TRBJ2-7; TRBD2 matches 11 bases. In germline, CDR1 is DFQATT, CDR2 SNEGSKA (reference sequence). The J segment lost 4 bases and the V segment lost 6 bases, leaving 8 bases of the junction unmatched. This CDR3 spans 14 amino acids. The CDR3 sequence: CSARLAGGSYEQYF. In nucleotides, the CDR3 is TGCAGTGCCAGGCTAGCGGGAGGTTCTTACGAGCAGTACTTC.

This clonotype was seen more than once but under ten times. This rearrangement joins TRBV16 to TRBJ1-1, with 7 nucleotides matching TRBD1. This CDR3 spans 14 amino acids. V shed 5 bases, J shed 9 bases, and the junction held 12 bases outside the gene matches. Germline values: CDR1 KGHSY, CDR2 FQNENV. The CDR3 loop reads CASSYYVGGKKAFF. CDR3 DNA sequence: TGTGCCAGCAGCTACTACGTAGGGGGCAAAAAAGCTTTCTTT.

V usage is TRBV29-1 and J usage is TRBJ2-3; D gene ambiguous. This CDR3 has 15 amino acids. Germline-derived CDR1 and CDR2 are SQVTM and ANQGSEA. V lost 2 bases to trimming and J lost 0 bases, with 12 bases between them. The DNA for the CDR3 is TGCAGCGTTGAAAGCCTTACTACTAGCACAGATACGCAGTATTTT. This codes for CSVESLTTSTDTQYF.

This clonotype was counted many times. DNA for the CDR3: TGTGCCAGCAGCAGAGGAGGGGGGTCCTACGAGCAGTACTTC. It encodes CASSRGGGSYEQYF. The V call is TRBV7-2, the J call TRBJ2-7; D possibly uses TRBD1 or TRBD2 (6 bases each). V was shortened by 5 bases and J by 1 base, with 12 bases between the two germline ends. The CDR3 is 14 amino acids. The germline gives CDR1 SGHTA, CDR2 FQGNSA.

This clonotype came up many times. J is TRBJ2-4 and V is TRBV28; D might be TRBD1 (5 bases). This CDR3 is built from 14 residues. The germline V gene has CDR1 MDHEN and CDR2 SYDVKM. Trimming shortened V by 7 bases and J by 1 base, and 11 bases separated the two germline ends. In DNA form, the CDR3 reads TGTGCCAGCACCCCTGACAGTGCCAAAAACATTCAGTACTTC. Protein product: CASTPDSAKNIQYF.

The J gene is TRBJ1-4, the V gene TRBV5-6, with D possibly being TRBD1 (6 bases). Trimming took off 4 bases at V and 8 bases at J, with 15 bases between the two ends. In germline, CDR1 is SGHDT, CDR2 YYEEEE. The CDR3 is 14 residues long. As DNA, the CDR3 is TGTGCCAGCAGCCCCGGACAGAAAGGGGAAAAACTGTTTTTT. This gives the protein CASSPGQKGEKLFF.

There are a few counts of this clonotype. The J gene is TRBJ2-5, the V gene TRBV29-1; 9 nucleotides line up with TRBD1. The last part of the DNA fits TRBJ2-1 better; the J call may be wrong. The CDR3 covers 13 residues. Germline CDR1 reads SQVTM; CDR2 reads ANQGSEA. In DNA, the CDR3 is TGCAGCGCCTGGACAGGGGTGTTAAATGAGCAGTTCTTC. Its protein is CSAWTGVLNEQFF.

This clonotype was observed a few times. The chain has TRBV27 and TRBJ1-2; 7 nucleotides agree with TRBD1. V was clipped by 5 bases and J by 8 bases; unmatched bases: 17. The CDR3 loop spans 16 amino acids. CDR1 is MNHEY and CDR2 is SMNVEV in the germline V gene (reference sequence). The CDR3 spells CASSPHTRDRAGGYTF. The CDR3 DNA sequence: TGTGCCAGCAGTCCACATACGAGAGACAGGGCAGGGGGCTACACCTTC.

A few counts support this clonotype. The chain combines TRBV28 with TRBJ1-5, with TRBD1 matching 7 bases. The CDR3 has 15 residues. The V and J ends lost 2 bases and 7 bases, in that order; junction bases with no gene match: 8. In germline, CDR1 is MDHEN, CDR2 SYDVKM. The CDR3: CASSLPTGSDQPQHF. For the CDR3, the DNA is TGTGCCAGCAGTTTACCGACAGGGTCGGACCAGCCCCAGCATTTT.

The chain employs TRBV13 and TRBJ2-1; TRBD2 matches at 7 bases. CDR1 PRHDT and CDR2 FYEKMQ come from the germline V gene (reference sequence). This CDR3 has 13 residues. Trimming at V came to 0 bases and at J to 10 bases, leaving 3 bases not matched to a gene. The CDR3 here is CASSLGRGLEQFF. CDR3 DNA sequence: TGTGCCAGCAGCTTAGGTAGGGGACTAGAGCAGTTCTTC.

The chain links TRBV6-5 to TRBJ1-4; D not certain. Germline-derived CDR1 and CDR2 are MNHEY and SVGAGI. CDR3 length equals 15 residues. V was shortened by 5 bases and J by 3 bases, with 13 bases between the two germline ends. CDR3: CASSPFGVANEKLFF. In nucleotides, the CDR3 is TGTGCCAGCAGTCCTTTTGGGGTGGCTAATGAAAAACTGTTTTTT.

In this sample, this clonotype turned up a few times. V gene TRBV9 combines with J gene TRBJ2-3; 7 bases map to TRBD2. CDR3 length: 16 amino acids. J gave up 0 bases and V 7 bases, and 11 bases lay outside the gene matches. Germline values: CDR1 SGDLS, CDR2 YYNGEE. CDR3 region: CASGVGTTPSTDTQYF. DNA for the CDR3: TGTGCCAGCGGAGTAGGGACTACCCCTAGCACAGATACGCAGTATTTT.

The chain carries TRBV27 and TRBJ2-3; TRBD1 matches at 7 bases. The V segment lost 3 bases and the J segment 4 bases; nucleotides outside the gene matches: 10. This CDR3 has 16 residues. Germline lookup yields CDR1 MNHEY and CDR2 SMNVEV (reference sequence). The CDR3: CASSFSGQSPPDTQYF. The CDR3, as DNA: TGTGCCAGCAGTTTCTCGGGACAGTCCCCACCAGATACGCAGTATTTT.

The CDR3 spells CASSSTDRERGDTQYF. DNA for the CDR3: TGTGCCAGCAGCTCAACAGACAGGGAGAGGGGAGATACGCAGTATTTT. The rearrangement joins TRBV7-3 to TRBJ2-3; TRBD1 matches 7 bases. The CDR3 runs 16 residues. Germline V lookup: CDR1 SGHTA, CDR2 FQGTGA. V dropped 4 bases and J dropped 5; count of bases not matched to a gene: 12.

A few counts support this clonotype. V usage is TRBV11-2 and J usage is TRBJ2-7; D remains unclear. From germline, CDR1 is SGHAT and CDR2 FQNNGV. The CDR3 is made up of 12 amino acids. V lost 5 bases, J lost 6 bases, and 11 bases lay in between. CDR3 sequence (DNA): TGTGCCAGCAGCCCCTGGTACGGCGAGCAGTACTTC. Translating gives CASSPWYGEQYF.

The chain is built from TRBV4-1 and TRBJ1-4; TRBD1 aligns across 8 bases. V gave up 1 base and J gave up 6 bases; unmatched junction bases: 7. This CDR3 has 16 amino acids. CDR1 is MGHRA and CDR2 is YSYEKL in the germline V gene. The CDR3 sequence: CASSQASGGADEKLFF. The CDR3 nucleotides are TGCGCCAGCAGCCAAGCATCAGGGGGCGCGGATGAAAAACTGTTTTTT.

This clonotype was counted between two and nine times. In DNA form, the CDR3 reads TGTGCCAGCAGCCGGGACAGCTTCTCACCCCTCCACTTT. It specifies CASSRDSFSPLHF. The chain is built from TRBV3-1 and TRBJ1-6; 7 bases line up with TRBD1. V lost 4 bases to trimming and J lost 10 bases; unmatched junction nucleotides: 4. The CDR3 loop spans 13 amino acids. Germline V CDR1 and CDR2: LGHDT, YNNKEL (reference sequence).

The rearrangement joins TRBV20-1 to TRBJ1-4, with 12 bases identical to TRBD1. CDR3 length equals 18 residues. The junction had 12 bases not matched to a gene; V was cut back by 1 base and J by 6 bases. Germline assignment: CDR1 DFQATT and CDR2 SNEGSKA (reference sequence). This CDR3 is CSARGVRGTGGVHEKLFF. The CDR3 DNA reads as TGCAGTGCTAGAGGCGTACGTGGGACAGGGGGCGTACATGAAAAACTGTTTTTT.

The gene calls are TRBV9 and TRBJ2-7; D unresolved. V gave up 4 bases and J gave up 5 bases, with 19 bases separating them. Germline V gene lookup returns CDR1 SGDLS and CDR2 YYNGEE. There are 15 residues in the CDR3. The CDR3, as DNA: TGTGCCAGCAGCCCCCGGATTCTCAGTTTTCACGAGCAGTACTTC. Amino acids: CASSPRILSFHEQYF.

The gene calls are TRBV2 and TRBJ1-4, with 7 bases aligning to TRBD1. V lost 8 bases to trimming and J lost 5 bases; unmatched junction nucleotides: 8. CDR1 SNHLY and CDR2 FYNNEI come from the germline V gene. This CDR3 is 14 amino acids long. The CDR3 DNA reads TGTGCCAGCCTGCGGGACAGTATGAATGAAAAACTGTTTTTT. This encodes CASLRDSMNEKLFF.

The J gene is TRBJ2-5, the V gene TRBV15; either TRBD1 or TRBD2 may fit D (5 bases each). The CDR3 covers 13 residues. Trimming took 6 bases from V and 5 from J, leaving 13 bases between them. The germline gives CDR1 LNHNV, CDR2 YYDKDF (reference sequence). The CDR3 nucleotides are TGTGCCACCAGAACGCAGGGCGGGGAGACCCAGTACTTC. Protein: CATRTQGGETQYF.

This clonotype was seen a handful of times. The chain joins TRBV29-1 to TRBJ2-7, with 7 bases lining up with TRBD2. There are 14 residues in the CDR3. Losses at the gene ends were 0 bases for V and 3 bases for J; bases not matched to a gene: 5. CDR1 SQVTM and CDR2 ANQGSEA come from the germline V gene. As DNA, the CDR3 is TGCAGCGTTGAAGAGGGGGGGGGAGACTACGAGCAGTACTTC. This encodes CSVEEGGGDYEQYF.

This clonotype is a singleton in its sample. The chain has TRBV7-3 and TRBJ2-5; 13 bases fit TRBD2. The J call is uncertain, as TRBJ2-1 better fits the DNA end. CDR1 is SGHTA and CDR2 is FQGTGA in the germline V gene. CDR3 length: 17 amino acids. CDR3 nucleotide sequence: TGTGCCAGCAGCCCCAATGGACTAGCGGGGGCATACAATGAGCAGTTCTTC. Amino acid sequence: CASSPNGLAGAYNEQFF.

This clonotype was observed a handful of times. Mismatch with germline at one junction end may stem from a read error. This chain uses TRBV25-1 with TRBJ2-4; TRBD2 might be the D (5 bases). The CDR3 is 17 residues long. Looked up from germline, CDR1 is MGHDK and CDR2 is SYGVNS. The CDR3 region has the DNA TGTGCCAGCAGTGAATACGGGCCGACCCTAGCCAAGAACATTCAGTACTTC. The encoded protein is CASSEYGPTLAKNIQYF.

The sample holds one count of this clonotype. The V call is TRBV12-3 or TRBV12-4, the J call TRBJ2-6; D is unclear. V was shortened by 8 bases and J by 1 base, with 9 bases between the two germline ends. The length of the CDR3 is 14 residues. The CDR3 region has the DNA TGTGCCAGCGGGATCGGGTCTGGGGCCAACGTCCTGACTTTC. Translating it yields CASGIGSGANVLTF.

The chain uses TRBV9 and TRBJ1-2; maybe TRBD1 (5 bases). The CDR3 is 14 residues long. Germline values: CDR1 SGDLS, CDR2 YYNGEE. V was trimmed by 4 bases and J by 4 bases, leaving 14 bases between them. The CDR3 nucleotides are TGTGCCAGCAGCCCACAGACAGCCAGCTATGGCTACACCTTC. Translating gives CASSPQTASYGYTF.

This CDR3 reads CASSQEGSGTGTFEQYF. Written as DNA, the CDR3 is TGCGCCAGCAGCCAAGAGGGGTCCGGGACAGGGACGTTCGAGCAGTACTTC. This rearrangement joins TRBV4-1 to TRBJ2-7; 9 bases fit TRBD1. CDR1 MGHRA and CDR2 YSYEKL come from the germline V gene. The ends lost 0 bases at V and 6 bases at J; junction bases unmatched: 12. The CDR3 loop spans 17 amino acids.

The chain couples TRBV20-1 to TRBJ1-5; 9 bases match TRBD1. This CDR3 is built from 13 residues. Germline V gene data show CDR1 as DFQATT and CDR2 as SNEGSKA (reference sequence). The V and J ends lost 6 bases and 8 bases, in that order; junction bases with no gene match: 8. The CDR3 loop is CSAVTGGTEPQHF. CDR3 bases: TGCAGTGCCGTCACAGGGGGCACCGAGCCCCAGCATTTT.

In its sample, this clonotype was seen a few times. The chain employs TRBV20-1 and TRBJ2-3; no reliable D call. The V gene lost 3 bases and the J gene lost 1 base, with 11 bases spanning the gap. Germline V lookup: CDR1 DFQATT, CDR2 SNEGSKA (reference sequence). The CDR3 spans 14 residues. The CDR3 DNA is TGCAGTGCTAGTTCGGCATCAGGCACAGATACGCAGTATTTT. It specifies CSASSASGTDTQYF.

This clonotype has only a few counts. The rearrangement uses TRBV7-6 and TRBJ2-7; D remains unclear. V lost 5 bases and J lost 1, with 15 bases in between. This CDR3 contains 15 residues. Germline V gene sequence: CDR1 SGHVS, CDR2 FNYEAQ. In DNA form, the CDR3 reads TGTGCCAGCAGCCCCCCTACTATCCATTCCTACGAGCAGTACTTC. Translating gives CASSPPTIHSYEQYF.

This clonotype came up a few times. V and J are TRBV7-8 and TRBJ1-2, with D perhaps matching TRBD1 (5 bases). CDR1 and CDR2 from the germline V gene are SGHVS and FQNEAQ. Trimming stripped 3 bases from V and 2 bases from J, with 16 bases between. CDR3 length: 16 amino acids. The CDR3 bases are TGTGCCAGCAGCTTGACAGTCTCTGTTCACAACTATGGCTACACCTTC. It codes for CASSLTVSVHNYGYTF.

This chain joins TRBV7-9 and TRBJ2-3; a weak D match, TRBD2 (5 bases). The CDR3 is made up of 14 amino acids. CDR1 and CDR2 (germline): SEHNR, FQNEAQ (reference sequence). The V end lost 6 bases, the J end lost 6 bases, and 16 bases lay between the germline ends. The CDR3 DNA sequence: TGTGCCAGCAGTCGACTCACTAGTGATGATACGCAGTATTTT. Residues: CASSRLTSDDTQYF.